The 16 T cell receptor beta chains in this list originate from one sample, sequenced in a study of early T cells in non-severe SARS-CoV-2 infection. Each CDR3 protein gets one entry after TCRdb re-called the 5' RACE reads with MiXCR. Among approximately 69,000 distinct CDR3 sequences listed, roughly 8.7% were seen once. Input material: whole blood. Every receptor here comes from an adult who was a healthcare worker with PCR-confirmed SARS-CoV-2 infection or an uninfected control (not recorded which).

There are many counts of this clonotype. V gene TRBV4-1 combines with J gene TRBJ1-3, with unresolved D. CDR3 length: 14 amino acids. Germline lookup yields CDR1 MGHRA and CDR2 YSYEKL. V was shortened by 0 bases and J by 8 bases, with 11 bases between the two germline ends. CDR3 bases: TGCGCCAGCAGCCAAGATTCCCGCGTGGACACCATATATTTT. Translated, it gives CASSQDSRVDTIYF.

This clonotype was counted many times. This chain connects TRBV20-1 to TRBJ2-3; no definite D call. This CDR3 comprises 13 residues. Germline loops: CDR1 DFQATT, CDR2 SNEGSKA (reference sequence). V was trimmed by 1 base and J by 7 bases, leaving 12 bases between them. The CDR3 loop is CSARGSRVYTQYF. The CDR3, as DNA: TGCAGTGCTAGAGGGTCGCGTGTGTATACGCAGTATTTT.

On this clonotype itself: At one of its ends the junction is not consistent with the germline gene, which may arise from a read error. The rearrangement links TRBV12-3 or TRBV12-4 to TRBJ1-3; 7 bases are a match to TRBD1. This CDR3 region has 12 residues. CDR3 in amino acids: CASSLGVRDSSF. CDR3 bases: TGTGCCAGCAGTTTAGGAGTTCGGGACAGTTCTTTT.

This clonotype has a count of ten or more. The V call is TRBV3-1, the J call TRBJ2-7, with TRBD1 matching over 8 bases. In germline, CDR1 is LGHDT, CDR2 YNNKEL (reference sequence). J was trimmed by 1 base and V by 6 bases; bases with no gene match: 5. This CDR3 has 14 residues. Here the CDR3 reads CASSRTGSSYEQYF. CDR3 nucleotide sequence: TGTGCCAGCAGTCGGACAGGGAGTTCCTACGAGCAGTACTTC.

J is TRBJ1-4 and V is TRBV10-2; no clear D gene. This CDR3 is built from 13 residues. Germline V gene lookup returns CDR1 WSHSY and CDR2 SAAADI. Deletions cut 2 bases from V and 7 bases from J, with 8 bases between. The CDR3 region has the DNA TGCGCCAGCAGTGAGCCCATGTCTGAAAAACTGTTTTTT. Protein product: CASSEPMSEKLFF.

This clonotype was observed at least ten times. The chain recombines TRBV11-1 with TRBJ2-2; 10 bases align to TRBD2. The CDR3 is 17 residues long. Looked up from germline, CDR1 is SGHAT and CDR2 is FQDESV (reference sequence). V shed 2 bases and J 1 base; nucleotides not matched to a gene: 4. Written as DNA, the CDR3 is TGTGCCAGCAGCTTACGAGCGGGGGGGCAGAACACCGGGGAGCTGTTTTTT. Residues: CASSLRAGGQNTGELFF.

This clonotype was observed a few times. The chain carries TRBV19 and TRBJ1-5; D might be TRBD1 (5 bases). The germline V gene encodes CDR1 LNHDA and CDR2 SQIVND (reference sequence). There are 14 residues in the CDR3. The ends were cut back, 6 bases at V and 5 bases at J, with 14 bases in the middle. In nucleotides, the CDR3 is TGTGCCAGTAGCTGGGGGTTCGGGGATCAGCCCCAGCATTTT. Encoded protein: CASSWGFGDQPQHF.

This clonotype turned up a few times. This sequence joins TRBV11-2 and TRBJ2-3; D gene unclear. The V gene lost 0 bases and the J gene lost 0 bases, with 13 bases spanning the gap. This CDR3 has 17 amino acids. Germline assignment: CDR1 SGHAT and CDR2 FQNNGV. CDR3 sequence: CASSLEPTRISTDTQYF. Written as DNA, the CDR3 is TGTGCCAGCAGCTTAGAACCGACTCGTATTAGCACAGATACGCAGTATTTT.

This clonotype was seen at least ten times. This chain uses TRBV28 with TRBJ2-7, with D unresolved. Trimming left V 4 bases short and J 0 bases short, with 16 bases between. The CDR3 loop spans 16 amino acids. From germline, CDR1 is MDHEN and CDR2 SYDVKM. In nucleotides, the CDR3 is TGTGCCAGCAGTTCAACCTCGGTTTCGGGCTCCTACGAGCAGTACTTC. Protein sequence: CASSSTSVSGSYEQYF.

The chain carries TRBV19 and TRBJ1-5; tentative D call: TRBD1 (5 bases). Germline V CDR1 and CDR2: LNHDA, SQIVND (reference sequence). Trimming removed 6 bases from V and 11 bases from J, with 17 bases in between. The CDR3 runs to 13 residues. CDR3 DNA sequence: TGTGCCAGTAGAGCAGGGAGGTCCTTGGCCCAGCATTTT. Encoded protein: CASRAGRSLAQHF. The full variable domain, rest sourced from reference TRBV19 and TRBJ1-5, is DGGITQSPKYLFRKEGQNVTLSCEQNLNHDAMYWYRQDPGQGLRLIYYSQIVNDFQKGDIAEGYSVSREKKESFPLTVTSAQKNPTAFYLCASRAGRSLAQHFGDGTRLSIL.

This clonotype was detected ten times or more. V and J are TRBV29-1 and TRBJ2-1, with TRBD1 as a possible D gene (6 bases). The length of the CDR3 is 19 residues. The V end was cut by 6 bases, the J end by 5 bases, with 32 bases between. Germline V lookup: CDR1 SQVTM, CDR2 ANQGSEA. DNA for the CDR3: TGCAGCGTATACGAGCTAAGGCCCGGGCCAGCAGGGGTTCACAATGAGCAGTTCTTC. This sequence encodes CSVYELRPGPAGVHNEQFF.

The chain links TRBV6-6 to TRBJ1-3; 9 bases align to TRBD1. The ends lost 2 bases at V and 4 bases at J; junction bases unmatched: 6. CDR1 is MNHNY, CDR2 SVGAGI, per germline (reference sequence). The length of the CDR3 is 16 residues. This chain's CDR3 is CASSYQQGAGGNTIYF. The DNA for the CDR3 is TGTGCCAGCAGTTACCAACAGGGGGCAGGGGGAAACACCATATATTTT.

This clonotype was recorded many times. The rearrangement links TRBV19 to TRBJ1-5; unclear D gene. Germline assignment: CDR1 LNHDA and CDR2 SQIVND (reference sequence). The CDR3 sequence is 12 residues long. The V gene lost 7 bases and the J gene lost 0 bases, with 4 bases spanning the gap. The CDR3 spells CASKGSNQPQHF. The CDR3 DNA follows: TGTGCCAGTAAGGGTAGCAATCAGCCCCAGCATTTT.

The chain employs TRBV24-1 and TRBJ1-2; D is possibly TRBD1 (5 bases). CDR3 size: 16 residues. The V gene lost 3 bases and the J gene lost 8 bases, with 21 bases spanning the gap. Germline V gene sequence: CDR1 KGHDR, CDR2 SFDVKD. For the CDR3, the DNA is TGTGCCACCAGTGATGCCTACCGGGGCCGATATGAGGGCTACACCTTC. It specifies CATSDAYRGRYEGYTF.

The chain uses TRBV10-3 and TRBJ2-7; 8 bases line up with TRBD1. This CDR3 is built from 14 residues. Losses at the gene ends were 6 bases for V and 4 bases for J; bases not matched to a gene: 8. Looked up from germline, CDR1 is ENHRY and CDR2 is SYGVKD. The CDR3, as DNA: TGTGCCATCAGAGAGACAGGGGCGGCTTACGAGCAGTACTTC. Translating gives CAIRETGAAYEQYF.

In its sample, this clonotype was seen many times. The chain joins TRBV5-1 to TRBJ2-2; D may be TRBD1 (6 bases). Trimming cost V 5 bases and J 3 bases, with 11 bases left between them. CDR1 is SGHRS and CDR2 is YFSETQ in the germline V gene. The CDR3 is 14 residues long. CDR3 DNA: TGCGCCAGCAGACAGGGTAAAGACACCGGGGAGCTGTTTTTT. It codes for CASRQGKDTGELFF. Complete variable domain (other parts from reference TRBV5-1 and TRBJ2-2): KAGVTQTPRYLIKTRGQQVTLSCSPISGHRSVSWYQQTPGQGLQFLFEYFSETQRNKGNFPGRFSGRQFSNSRSEMNVSTLELGDSALYLCASRQGKDTGELFFGEGSRLTVL.